Below are 25 T cell receptor beta chains sequenced from a single sample in a study of blood T cells in healthy people across ages. Through a sample-barcoded 5' primer and a J-beta primer mix, a second PCR was run for roughly 7 to 12 cycles. TCRdb analysed the 5' RACE reads with MiXCR anew, one entry per CDR3 protein. The sample yields about 1.5 million distinct CDR3 sequences, 40% to 50% seen once. Specimen: blood. The receptors come from a woman aged 18-30 years in good health.

This clonotype has just a few counts. The chain joins TRBV5-1 to TRBJ2-5; TRBD1 matches at 9 bases. With 4 bases clipped from V and 12 bases from J, the junction kept 16 bases outside the gene matches. The germline gives CDR1 SGHRS, CDR2 YFSETQ. This CDR3 spans 15 amino acids. The CDR3 sequence: CASSPDLPGQGPEYF. The CDR3 DNA reads as TGCGCCAGCAGCCCTGACCTACCGGGACAGGGTCCCGAGTACTTC.

Ten or more counts support this clonotype. The chain joins TRBV6-4 to TRBJ2-7; TRBD2 matches 10 bases. This CDR3 contains 15 residues. V dropped 5 bases and J dropped 2; count of bases not matched to a gene: 6. CDR1 and CDR2 (germline): MRHNA, SNTAGT. DNA for the CDR3: TGTGCCAGCAGTCCCCTAGCGGGGGAAGCCTACGAGCAGTACTTC. Residues: CASSPLAGEAYEQYF.

The chain joins TRBV9 to TRBJ2-7, with 8 bases that match TRBD2. This CDR3 comprises 15 residues. CDR1 SGDLS and CDR2 YYNGEE come from the germline V gene. With V trimmed by 3 bases and J by 2 bases, 7 bases remained unmatched. The CDR3 DNA is TGTGCCAGCAGCGCCAAGGGCGGGGGGCCCTACGAGCAGTACTTC. Translating gives CASSAKGGGPYEQYF.

The genes are TRBV12-3 or TRBV12-4 and TRBJ2-1, with 9 nucleotides matching TRBD2. After removal of 2 bases from V and 15 bases from J, the junction contained 11 bases not matched to a gene. The CDR3 has 14 amino acids. Here the CDR3 DNA reads TGTGCCAGCAGTTTATTGGGGCGGGAGGGCCTTTGGTTCTTC. Translated: CASSLLGREGLWFF.

CDR3 in amino acids: CSARLRAGENTEAFF. The CDR3 nucleotides are TGCAGTGCTAGACTTCGGGCAGGCGAGAACACTGAAGCTTTCTTT. The V call is TRBV20-1, the J call TRBJ1-1; D not resolved. V lost 2 bases, J lost 1 base, and 14 bases lay in between. The CDR3 spans 15 residues. In germline, CDR1 is DFQATT, CDR2 SNEGSKA (reference sequence).

The V call is TRBV20-1, the J call TRBJ2-3; weak D call: TRBD1 (6 bases). The CDR3 is 14 amino acids. The germline V gene has CDR1 DFQATT and CDR2 SNEGSKA (reference sequence). V lost 0 bases and J 4 bases, leaving 11 bases between the germline ends. CDR3 DNA: TGCAGTGCTAGAGAAGTCAGGGGCGCAGATACGCAGTATTTT. Encoded protein: CSAREVRGADTQYF.

This clonotype showed up just a few times. The V call is TRBV29-1, the J call TRBJ2-7, with 7 bases lining up with TRBD1. Per the germline V gene, CDR1 is SQVTM and CDR2 is ANQGSEA. CDR3 size: 13 residues. V was pared by 5 bases and J by 1 base, with 5 bases of the junction left unmatched. The CDR3 loop is CSVLTGASYEQYF. The DNA for the CDR3 is TGCAGCGTTCTTACAGGGGCTTCCTACGAGCAGTACTTC.

This clonotype was detected only a few times. This sequence joins TRBV3-1 and TRBJ2-1; D unresolved. V lost 4 bases, J lost 7 bases, and 8 bases lay in between. CDR1 and CDR2 (germline): LGHDT, YNNKEL (reference sequence). This CDR3 has 12 amino acids. As DNA, the CDR3 is TGTGCCAGCAGCCGGGCCCAGAATGAGCAGTTCTTC. This sequence encodes CASSRAQNEQFF.

The chain employs TRBV30 and TRBJ2-1; unclear D gene. Looked up from germline, CDR1 is GTSNPN and CDR2 is SVGIG (reference sequence). The CDR3 contains 14 residues. V was shortened by 0 bases and J by 10 bases, with 16 bases between the two germline ends. CDR3: CAWSVPPLVMEQFF. For the CDR3, the DNA is TGTGCCTGGAGTGTGCCCCCTCTAGTAATGGAGCAGTTCTTC.

The chain employs TRBV7-8 and TRBJ2-5; TRBD2 is a possible D gene (5 bases). This CDR3 is 13 amino acids long. From germline, CDR1 is SGHVS and CDR2 FQNEAQ. Trimming removed 7 bases from V and 2 bases from J, with 11 bases in between. The CDR3 DNA reads TGTGCCAGCACTTCGGACTCTCAAGAGACCCAGTACTTC. Translated: CASTSDSQETQYF.

This clonotype was found a few times. V is TRBV5-5 and J is TRBJ2-1; TRBD1 matches at 8 bases. The germline gives CDR1 SGHKS, CDR2 YYEKEE (reference sequence). Losses at the gene ends were 6 bases for V and 9 bases for J; bases not matched to a gene: 11. This CDR3 has 14 amino acids. CDR3 loop: CASTGQGEEGEQFF. The DNA of the CDR3 is TGTGCCAGCACCGGACAGGGCGAGGAGGGTGAGCAGTTCTTC.

This chain joins TRBV28 and TRBJ2-5; 11 nucleotides align to TRBD1. The end of the DNA aligns better with TRBJ2-7, so the J call may be wrong. From germline, CDR1 is MDHEN and CDR2 SYDVKM. The CDR3 loop spans 18 amino acids. The CDR3 protein is CASSLRFRGQGAFYEQYF. CDR3 in DNA: TGTGCCAGCAGTTTAAGATTCCGAGGACAGGGGGCTTTCTACGAGCAGTACTTC.

The chain combines TRBV5-1 with TRBJ2-1, with D perhaps given as TRBD1 or TRBD2 (5 bases each). Judging by the DNA end, TRBJ2-7 fits better; the J call may be wrong. This CDR3 has 14 residues. Germline assignment: CDR1 SGHRS and CDR2 YFSETQ. CDR3 coding DNA: TGCGCCAGCAGCCCGGGGCAAGAGTACAATGAGCAGTACTTC. Translation gives CASSPGQEYNEQYF.

This clonotype came up a few times. The V and J genes are TRBV12-3 or TRBV12-4 and TRBJ1-2; D unclear. Trimming shortened V by 2 bases and J by 8 bases, and 15 bases separated the two germline ends. The length of the CDR3 is 14 residues. The DNA of the CDR3 is TGTGCCAGCAGTTTAAAGGCCTCCCGAGGGGGCTACACCTTC. It specifies CASSLKASRGGYTF.

The chain joins TRBV11-2 to TRBJ2-1, with TRBD1 as a possible D gene (5 bases). Trimming removed 4 bases from V and 7 bases from J, with 14 bases in between. Germline loops: CDR1 SGHAT, CDR2 FQNNGV. The CDR3 covers 14 residues. The CDR3 spells CASSSAGRGNEQFF. The CDR3 DNA sequence: TGTGCCAGCAGCTCGGCAGGGCGTGGGAATGAGCAGTTCTTC.

This clonotype has just a few counts. The chain carries TRBV12-3 or TRBV12-4 and TRBJ1-2; no firm D call. The V gene lost 6 bases and the J gene lost 4 bases, with 18 bases spanning the gap. The CDR3 runs 15 residues. The CDR3 nucleotides are TGTGCCAGCAGCCCAGAGGGAGGGAGGATCTATGGCTACACCTTC. Encoded protein: CASSPEGGRIYGYTF.

In its sample, this clonotype was seen many times. The rearrangement joins TRBV4-1 to TRBJ2-7; D call uncertain. CDR1 and CDR2 (germline): MGHRA, YSYEKL. V lost 1 base and J 1 base, leaving 8 bases between the germline ends. The length of the CDR3 is 14 residues. This CDR3 is CASSQGWWSYEQYF. The CDR3 nucleotides are TGCGCCAGCAGCCAAGGGTGGTGGTCCTACGAGCAGTACTTC.

This sequence joins TRBV2 and TRBJ1-5; the match to TRBD1 covers 7 bases. This CDR3 has 16 residues. The J segment lost 3 bases and the V segment lost 1 base, leaving 6 bases of the junction unmatched. Germline assignment: CDR1 SNHLY and CDR2 FYNNEI. CDR3 DNA: TGTGCCAGCAGTGAAGATGAGGGGGCGAACAATCAGCCCCAGCATTTT. This codes for CASSEDEGANNQPQHF.

This clonotype showed up just once. V gene TRBV24-1 combines with J gene TRBJ2-3, with unresolved D. Deletions cut 4 bases from V and 6 bases from J, with 13 bases between. The V gene's germline CDR1 is KGHDR and CDR2 SFDVKD. The CDR3 has 14 residues. The CDR3 DNA is TGTGCCACCAGTGACCCACTTCGGGCGGATACGCAGTATTTT. Its translation: CATSDPLRADTQYF.

The chain joins TRBV5-1 to TRBJ2-7; no clear D. This CDR3 spans 12 amino acids. The germline V and J ends were trimmed by 4 bases and 2 bases, with 7 bases remaining between them. CDR1 is SGHRS, CDR2 YFSETQ, per germline. The CDR3 region is CASSTAAYEQYF. CDR3 nucleotide sequence: TGCGCCAGCAGCACCGCGGCCTACGAGCAGTACTTC.

V is TRBV12-3 or TRBV12-4 and J is TRBJ1-1; 8 bases agree with TRBD1. J lost 4 bases, V lost 6 bases, and 13 bases had no gene match. The CDR3 totals 16 residues. In nucleotides, the CDR3 is TGTGCCAGCAGCCCCACTCCGGACAGGGCGGGCACTGAAGCTTTCTTT. Protein sequence: CASSPTPDRAGTEAFF.

This clonotype was found a few times. In DNA form, the CDR3 reads TGTGCCAGCAGCTTAGATCGGGCGGTAGAGACCCAGTACTTC. Amino acid sequence: CASSLDRAVETQYF. The chain carries TRBV7-2 and TRBJ2-5, with no clear D. The CDR3 consists of 14 residues. Germline lookup yields CDR1 SGHTA and CDR2 FQGNSA. The V gene lost 1 base and the J gene lost 4 bases, with 10 bases spanning the gap.

The chain uses TRBV18 and TRBJ1-4; D gene ambiguous. V was shortened by 2 bases and J by 8 bases, with 12 bases between the two germline ends. Per germline, CDR1 KGHSH and CDR2 LQKENI. This CDR3 is 14 amino acids long. In DNA form, the CDR3 reads TGTGCCAGCTCACCAATGGCCCCGGGGGAAAAACTGTTTTTT. It specifies CASSPMAPGEKLFF.

There are a few counts of this clonotype. The chain has TRBV20-1 and TRBJ2-7; no reliable D call. The germline V and J ends were trimmed by 0 bases and 3 bases, with 15 bases remaining between them. The germline gives CDR1 DFQATT, CDR2 SNEGSKA (reference sequence). This CDR3 contains 15 residues. The CDR3 DNA follows: TGCAGTGCTAGAGATCCAAAGGGATCTAACTACGAGCAGTACTTC. Amino acid sequence: CSARDPKGSNYEQYF.

This clonotype was seen a few times. The J gene is TRBJ2-5, the V gene TRBV7-2; 7 nucleotides line up with TRBD1. The CDR3 has 15 residues. CDR1 and CDR2 (germline): SGHTA, FQGNSA. Trimming took 6 bases from V and 4 from J; bases not matched to a gene: 11. CDR3 sequence: CASRPGQAGLETQYF. The CDR3 region has the DNA TGTGCCAGCAGACCCGGACAGGCCGGCCTAGAGACCCAGTACTTC.